The clone carrying this T cell receptor (beta chain) was seen only once. No antigen is known for it. Profiled with immunoSEQ multiplex PCR; TCRdb holds only in-frame clones, not every one. The sample holds fewer than 300,000 clones; about 87% are singletons and the top ten take under 4%. Germline-derived CDR1 and CDR2 are KGHDR and SFDVKD. The CDR3 is made up of 18 amino acids. With 4 bases clipped from V and 2 bases from J, the junction kept 13 bases outside the gene matches. This sample was taken from a study of Ad26.COV2.S vaccination and SARS-CoV-2 variants. Study-wide background: The trial was COV1001 and the donor's arm was Ad26.COV2.S.

Treatment here: some 20 received Ad26.COV2.S at low or high dose, single or two shots; about 5 received placebo; per-sample allocation not given. The samples date from day 63 after the first vaccine or placebo injection. Study results and caveats: Across vaccine and placebo recipients, the breadth of non-spike TCRs was similar. Possibly, TCR breadth and depth analyses underestimated total T cell responses.

This TCR was recovered from a person between 18 and 65 years old who received the Ad26.COV2.S COVID-19 vaccine or a placebo. This sequence joins TRBV24-1 and TRBJ2-1; 7 bases map to TRBD1. The sample in question was peripheral blood, obtained in a trial of Ad26.COV2.S vaccine versus placebo. The CDR3 loop reads CATSDPKTGPGTYNEQFF. Written as DNA, the CDR3 is TGTGCCACCAGTGACCCCAAGACAGGGCCGGGGACCTACAATGAGCAGTTCTTC.